A single sample is the source of the 24 T cell receptor beta chains below, sequenced in a study of blood T cell repertoires in COVID-19. Data came from immunoSEQ multiplex PCR; TCRdb stores just in-frame clones and leaves some out. Here the sample spans 330,000 or so clones, more than 70% being singletons. The sample comprised peripheral blood. All receptors come from an older woman with COVID-19, enrolled during active disease.

The chain employs TRBV25-1 and TRBJ1-1; D is ambiguous. This CDR3 comprises 15 residues. Germline loops: CDR1 MGHDK, CDR2 SYGVNS. Deletions cut 3 bases from V and 0 bases from J, with 11 bases between. CDR3 amino acids: CASSDHSPVNTEAFF. The CDR3, as DNA: TGTGCCAGCAGTGACCATTCCCCAGTGAACACTGAAGCTTTCTTT. Full variable domain (outside the CDR3, taken from reference TRBV25-1 and TRBJ1-1): EADIYQTPRYLVIGTGKKITLECSQTMGHDKMYWYQQDPGMELHLIHYSYGVNSTEKGDLSSESTVSRIRTEHFPLTLESARPSHTSQYLCASSDHSPVNTEAFFGQGTRLTVV.

This chain joins TRBV10-1 and TRBJ1-1; 7 bases map to TRBD1. Germline lookup yields CDR1 WNHNN and CDR2 SYGVQD (reference sequence). The trim removed 6 bases at V and 1 base at J, leaving 5 bases unmatched. The CDR3 covers 14 residues. The CDR3 here is CASRATGQNTEAFF. The CDR3, as DNA: TGCGCCAGCAGAGCGACAGGGCAGAACACTGAAGCTTTCTTT.

This chain uses TRBV5-4 with TRBJ2-3, with 12 positions matching TRBD2. The V gene end was trimmed by 1 base and the J gene end by 1 base; junction bases not matched to a gene: 4. The CDR3 has 17 residues. Germline lookup yields CDR1 SGHNT and CDR2 YYREEE (reference sequence). CDR3 coding DNA: TGTGCCAGCAGCTTGAGGCTAGCGGGGGGGGGCACAGATACGCAGTATTTT. This gives the protein CASSLRLAGGGTDTQYF.

The J gene is TRBJ1-1, the V gene TRBV7-9; D perhaps matches TRBD1 (6 bases). The CDR3 loop spans 16 amino acids. Trimming left V 5 bases short and J 1 base short, with 17 bases between. CDR1 is SEHNR, CDR2 FQNEAQ, per germline (reference sequence). CDR3 residues: CASSPTPTGRNTEAFF. The CDR3 nucleotides read TGTGCCAGCAGCCCAACCCCGACAGGTCGGAACACTGAAGCTTTCTTT.

This clone has more than one count but fewer than ten. As DNA, the CDR3 is TGTGCCAGCACGACAGGTCTCCGTCAACATGAGCAGTTCTTC. Amino acid sequence: CASTTGLRQHEQFF. The chain has TRBV18 and TRBJ2-1, with D maybe TRBD1 (6 bases). The ends were cut back, 8 bases at V and 8 bases at J, with 19 bases in the middle. Germline V gene data show CDR1 as KGHSH and CDR2 as LQKENI. This CDR3 region has 14 residues.

The chain couples TRBV2 to TRBJ1-4; D is unclear. The V gene lost 2 bases and the J gene lost 0 bases, with 4 bases spanning the gap. The CDR3 sequence is 14 residues long. Germline loops: CDR1 SNHLY, CDR2 FYNNEI. The DNA of the CDR3 is TGTGCCAGCAGTGAAACTTCAACTAATGAAAAACTGTTTTTT. Translated, it gives CASSETSTNEKLFF.

This rearrangement joins TRBV11-1 to TRBJ2-2; TRBD2 matches 12 bases. Losses at the gene ends were 5 bases for V and 5 bases for J; bases not matched to a gene: 6. The CDR3 length is 16 residues. Germline lookup yields CDR1 SGHAT and CDR2 FQDESV (reference sequence). The CDR3 reads CASSTRLAGETGELFF. In DNA, the CDR3 is TGTGCCAGCAGCACACGACTAGCGGGGGAAACCGGGGAGCTGTTTTTT.

This rearrangement joins TRBV2 to TRBJ1-1, with TRBD1 identical over 9 bases. Germline lookup yields CDR1 SNHLY and CDR2 FYNNEI. CDR3 size: 13 residues. The V gene end was trimmed by 6 bases and the J gene end by 7 bases; junction bases not matched to a gene: 6. The DNA of the CDR3 is TGTGCCAGCAGAGCCGGGACAGGGCTTGAAGCTTTCTTT. Protein product: CASRAGTGLEAFF.

The genes are TRBV6-5 and TRBJ1-4, with 10 bases fitting TRBD1. From germline, CDR1 is MNHEY and CDR2 SVGAGI. The CDR3 runs 14 residues. The V gene end was trimmed by 4 bases and the J gene end by 8 bases; junction bases not matched to a gene: 4. CDR3 sequence (DNA): TGTGCCAGCAGTTCCGGGACAGGGGTAGAAAAACTGTTTTTT. It specifies CASSSGTGVEKLFF.

V gene TRBV29-1 combines with J gene TRBJ1-1; 8 bases fit TRBD1. CDR3 length: 12 amino acids. CDR1 SQVTM and CDR2 ANQGSEA come from the germline V gene. Losses at the gene ends were 6 bases for V and 6 bases for J; bases not matched to a gene: 6. The CDR3 loop is CSVHRGMAEAFF. The CDR3, as DNA: TGCAGCGTCCACAGGGGGATGGCTGAAGCTTTCTTT.

This clone was recorded only once. The rearrangement joins TRBV6-5 to TRBJ2-1; 9 nucleotides match TRBD2. From germline, CDR1 is MNHEY and CDR2 SVGAGI. V dropped 7 bases and J dropped 4; count of bases not matched to a gene: 2. The CDR3 sequence is 13 residues long. Here the CDR3 reads CASKLAGYNEQFF. For the CDR3, the DNA is TGTGCCAGCAAGCTAGCGGGATACAATGAGCAGTTCTTC.

This chain uses TRBV18 with TRBJ1-2; the match to TRBD1 covers 12 bases. CDR1 KGHSH and CDR2 LQKENI come from the germline V gene. CDR3 length: 15 amino acids. The V gene end was trimmed by 3 bases and the J gene end by 3 bases; junction bases not matched to a gene: 2. DNA for the CDR3: TGTGCCAGCTCACCGGGACAGGGGGCCTACTATGGCTACACCTTC. This gives the protein CASSPGQGAYYGYTF.

CDR3 sequence (DNA): TGTGCCAGCAGTTACGGGGACATAACCTACGAGCAGTACTTC. Amino acid sequence: CASSYGDITYEQYF. This sequence joins TRBV6-2 or TRBV6-3 and TRBJ2-7, with D maybe TRBD1 (6 bases). Between the trimmed V and J ends, which lost 2 bases and 2 bases, there was a span of 10 bases. The germline gives CDR1 MNHEY, CDR2 SVGEGT. This CDR3 is built from 14 residues.

This clone occurred once. This chain links TRBV6-5 with TRBJ2-7; 9 bases are shared with TRBD1. Losses at the gene ends were 6 bases for V and 4 bases for J; bases not matched to a gene: 4. Per the germline V gene, CDR1 is MNHEY and CDR2 is SVGAGI. This CDR3 contains 13 residues. The CDR3 coding sequence is TGTGCCAGCAGGGGGACAGGGCCATACGAGCAGTACTTC. Amino acid sequence: CASRGTGPYEQYF.

This clone has a single count. It is unclear where the CDR3 begins or ends on the DNA, so no DNA is shown, and the CDR3 is as TCRdb lists it. The J gene is TRBJ2-3, the V gene TRBV10-1; TRBD1 is the table's D call and was not checked against the DNA. The germline V gene has CDR1 WNHNN and CDR2 SYGVQD (reference sequence). The CDR3 is 18 amino acids long, termini counted. CDR3 sequence: CANQSPAPAGGTPDTQYF.

To note about this clone: Additional DNA sequences in this sample encode the identical CDR3. This sequence joins TRBV19 and TRBJ2-1; 8 bases agree with TRBD2. Losses at the gene ends were 3 bases for V and 4 bases for J; bases not matched to a gene: 5. Germline V gene sequence: CDR1 LNHDA, CDR2 SQIVND (reference sequence). The CDR3 loop spans 15 amino acids. In DNA, the CDR3 is TGTGCCAGTAGTATCGGCGGGGGGCCATACAATGAGCAGTTCTTC. Its translation is CASSIGGGPYNEQFF. The variable domain in full, completed from reference TRBV19 and TRBJ2-1, reads DGGITQSPKYLFRKEGQNVTLSCEQNLNHDAMYWYRQDPGQGLRLIYYSQIVNDFQKGDIAEGYSVSREKKESFPLTVTSAQKNPTAFYLCASSIGGGPYNEQFFGPGTRLTVL.

Only a few counts were recorded for this clone. The chain couples TRBV3-1 (or the pseudogene TRBV3-2) to TRBJ1-2, with 11 bases that match TRBD1. The CDR3 spans 14 residues. Germline CDR1 reads LGHDT; CDR2 reads YNNKEL (reference sequence). V shed 4 bases and J 2 bases; nucleotides not matched to a gene: 0. CDR3: CASSRTGGNYGYTF. CDR3 in DNA: TGTGCCAGCAGCCGGACAGGGGGCAACTATGGCTACACCTTC.

The chain combines TRBV2 with TRBJ1-2; 8 positions match TRBD1. J was trimmed by 4 bases and V by 6 bases; bases with no gene match: 7. There are 14 residues in the CDR3. Germline loops: CDR1 SNHLY, CDR2 FYNNEI. The CDR3 region has the DNA TGTGCCAGCAGACCGGGACAGGCGACCTATGGCTACACCTTC. Translated, it gives CASRPGQATYGYTF.

This clone was picked up a small number of times. CDR3 amino acids: CASSFGGANEQFF. The CDR3, as DNA: TGTGCCAGCAGCTTTGGGGGGGCGAATGAGCAGTTCTTC. This sequence joins TRBV7-9 and TRBJ2-1, with D tentatively TRBD2 (7 bases). The germline CDR1 and CDR2 sequences are SEHNR and FQNEAQ (reference sequence). V lost 3 bases and J 7 bases, leaving 10 bases between the germline ends. This CDR3 contains 13 residues.

The chain employs TRBV25-1 and TRBJ2-3; D may be TRBD1 (5 bases). In germline, CDR1 is MGHDK, CDR2 SYGVNS. CDR3 size: 15 residues. V gave up 3 bases and J gave up 1 base, with 11 bases separating them. CDR3 sequence: CASSDQGYGTDTQYF. The CDR3 DNA follows: TGTGCCAGCAGTGACCAGGGTTACGGCACAGATACGCAGTATTTT.

In the case of this clone: Other DNA sequences in this specimen translate into the identical CDR3. The chain joins TRBV9 to TRBJ1-5; 12 bases align to TRBD1. From germline, CDR1 is SGDLS and CDR2 YYNGEE. This CDR3 region has 16 residues. V shed 3 bases and J 5 bases; nucleotides not matched to a gene: 6. The chain's CDR3 is CASSAGQGARDQPQHF. The DNA for the CDR3 is TGTGCCAGCAGCGCGGGACAGGGGGCGCGGGATCAGCCCCAGCATTTT.

This clone has just one count. The V and J genes are TRBV4-2 and TRBJ2-7; 10 bases are shared with TRBD1. The CDR3 totals 16 residues. The ends lost 5 bases at V and 4 bases at J; junction bases unmatched: 11. Germline CDR1 reads LGHNA; CDR2 reads YNFKEQ. CDR3: CASSSKQGQGLYEQYF. The CDR3 nucleotides read TGTGCCAGCAGCTCCAAGCAGGGACAGGGGCTGTACGAGCAGTACTTC.

The CDR3 here is CASGAWTGRKQPQHF. The CDR3 bases are TGTGCTAGTGGAGCCTGGACAGGGAGAAAGCAGCCCCAGCATTTT. The gene calls are TRBV12-5 and TRBJ1-5, with TRBD1 identical over 8 bases. The junction had 11 bases not matched to a gene; V was cut back by 6 bases and J by 7 bases. CDR1 LGHNT and CDR2 FRNRAP come from the germline V gene. CDR3 length equals 15 residues.

V usage is TRBV28 and J usage is TRBJ2-7; 8 bases match TRBD1. Germline lookup yields CDR1 MDHEN and CDR2 SYDVKM. Trimming cost V 5 bases and J 0 bases; bases outside gene matches: 6. The length of the CDR3 is 15 residues. The CDR3 sequence: CASSTTGVASYEQYF. CDR3 coding DNA: TGTGCCAGCAGTACGACAGGGGTTGCCTCCTACGAGCAGTACTTC. The entire variable domain, with the rest obtained from reference TRBV28 and TRBJ2-7, is as follows: DVKVTQSSRYLVKRTGEKVFLECVQDMDHENMFWYRQDPGLGLRLIYFSYDVKMKEKGDIPEGYSVSREKKERFSLILESASTNQTSMYLCASSTTGVASYEQYFGPGTRLTVT.